This TCR beta chain was sequenced for a study of Ad26.COV2.S vaccination and SARS-CoV-2 variants. At the level of the study: Enrollment placed the donor in the COV1001 Ad26.COV2.S trial arm. By the intramuscular route, Ad26.COV2.S was given once, or twice 56 days apart. Study-level findings and limits: Once vaccination had occurred, spike-specific CD8+ and CD4+ T cell responses reportedly showed substantial breadth.

A note on this clone: Its target is unknown.

Sequencing was performed with immunoSEQ multiplex PCR; in TCRdb, only in-frame clones are kept and a portion is missing. The profile shows around 350,000 clones, about 88% of them singletons. The CDR3 consists of 14 residues. Trimming removed 6 bases from V and 2 bases from J; junction bases left unmatched: 5. Germline CDR1 and CDR2: MNHEY and SVGAGI. Documented treatment: 19 received Ad26.COV2.S at low or high dose, single or two shots; roughly five received placebo; per-sample allocation not given. Day 63 after the first injection of vaccine or placebo was the sampling time. An Ad26 vector expressing Wuhan-strain SARS-CoV-2 spike constituted the vaccine.

The sequencing here drew on peripheral blood, taken in a trial of Ad26.COV2.S vaccine versus placebo. The rearrangement joins TRBV6-5 to TRBJ1-1; 8 bases agree with TRBD1. This receptor was taken from a person between 18 and 65 years old who received the Ad26.COV2.S COVID-19 vaccine or a placebo. In DNA form, the CDR3 reads TGTGCCAGCAGGATGACAGGGGATAACACTGAAGCTTTCTTT. Protein product: CASRMTGDNTEAFF.